Detailed here is one T cell receptor beta chain. As processed by the authors: The authors estimated nucleated cell counts from reference gene primer amplification. The repertoire was sequenced with immunoSEQ multiplex PCR; TCRdb's copy has only in-frame clones and lacks some. Clone size and V and J calls were adopted from that table, with D and trimming inferred from the DNA. The sample has roughly 120,000 clones; roughly 90% are singletons. These data originate in a study of blood T cell repertoires in COVID-19. Study-wide context: Sources were T cells, B-cell-depleted T cells, or PBMCs; the material itself was cDNA or gDNA.

Germline CDR1 ENHRY, CDR2 SYGVKD. This CDR3 is built from 14 residues. J was trimmed by 4 bases and V by 10 bases; bases with no gene match: 9. The chain uses TRBV10-3 and TRBJ2-5; 10 bases agree with TRBD2. Sequenced input: peripheral blood. The clonotype originates from a man aged 50 to 59 with active COVID-19. This CDR3 reads CATKGAGGGETQYF. The CDR3, as DNA: TGTGCCACGAAGGGAGCGGGGGGGGGAGAGACCCAGTACTTC.